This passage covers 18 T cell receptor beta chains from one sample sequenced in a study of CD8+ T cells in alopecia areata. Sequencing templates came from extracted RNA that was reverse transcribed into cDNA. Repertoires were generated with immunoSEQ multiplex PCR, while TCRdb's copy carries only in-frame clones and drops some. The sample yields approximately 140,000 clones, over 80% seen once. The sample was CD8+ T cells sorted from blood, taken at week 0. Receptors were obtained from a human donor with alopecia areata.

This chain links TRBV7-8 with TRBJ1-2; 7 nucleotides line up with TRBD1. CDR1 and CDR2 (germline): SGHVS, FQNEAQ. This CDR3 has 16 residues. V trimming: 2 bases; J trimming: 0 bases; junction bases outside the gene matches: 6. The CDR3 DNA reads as TGTGCCAGCAGCTTATCTTCGGGACAGCCTAACTATGGCTACACCTTC. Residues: CASSLSSGQPNYGYTF.

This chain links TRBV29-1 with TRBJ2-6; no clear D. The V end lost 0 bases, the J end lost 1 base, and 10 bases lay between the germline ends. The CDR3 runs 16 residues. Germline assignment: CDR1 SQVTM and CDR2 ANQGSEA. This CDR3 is CSVEEGRRSGANVLTF. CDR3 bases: TGCAGCGTTGAAGAGGGTAGGCGATCTGGGGCCAACGTCCTGACTTTC.

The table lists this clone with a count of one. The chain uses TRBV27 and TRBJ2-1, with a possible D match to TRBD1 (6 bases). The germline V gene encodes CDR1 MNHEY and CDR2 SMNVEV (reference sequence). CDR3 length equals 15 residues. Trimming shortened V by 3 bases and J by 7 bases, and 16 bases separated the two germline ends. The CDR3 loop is CASSLETGSGNEQFF. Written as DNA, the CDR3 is TGTGCCAGCAGTTTGGAGACAGGCTCGGGAAATGAGCAGTTCTTC.

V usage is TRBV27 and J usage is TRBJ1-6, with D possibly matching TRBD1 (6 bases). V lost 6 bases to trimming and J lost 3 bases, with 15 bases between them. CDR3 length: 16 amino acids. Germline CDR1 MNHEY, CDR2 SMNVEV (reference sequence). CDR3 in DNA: TGTGCCAGCAGCCTACAGGGAGTCCGCTATAATTCACCCCTCCACTTT. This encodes CASSLQGVRYNSPLHF.

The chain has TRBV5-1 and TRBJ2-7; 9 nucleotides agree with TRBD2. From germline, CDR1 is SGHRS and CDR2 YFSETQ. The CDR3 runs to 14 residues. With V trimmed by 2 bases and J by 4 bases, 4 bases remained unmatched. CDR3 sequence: CASSFEREDYEQYF. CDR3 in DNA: TGCGCCAGCAGCTTCGAGCGGGAGGATTACGAGCAGTACTTC.

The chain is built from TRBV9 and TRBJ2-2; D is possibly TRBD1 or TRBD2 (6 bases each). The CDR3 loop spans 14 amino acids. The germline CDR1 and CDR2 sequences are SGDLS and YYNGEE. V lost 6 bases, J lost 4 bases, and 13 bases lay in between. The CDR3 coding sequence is TGTGCCAGCAACGGAGGGGGTTCCACCGGGGAGCTGTTTTTT. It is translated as CASNGGGSTGELFF. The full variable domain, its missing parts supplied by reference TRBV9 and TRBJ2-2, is DSGVTQTPKHLITATGQRVTLRCSPRSGDLSVYWYQQSLDQGLQFLIQYYNGEERAKGNILERFSAQQFPDLHSELNLSSLELGDSALYFCASNGGGSTGELFFGEGSRLTVL.

The CDR3 reads CASSWPGQGSEEQYF. CDR3 in DNA: TGTGCCAGCAGTTGGCCGGGACAGGGGTCTGAAGAGCAGTACTTC. The gene calls are TRBV6-5 and TRBJ2-7, with 10 bases lining up with TRBD1. V shed 4 bases and J 7 bases; nucleotides not matched to a gene: 10. Germline CDR1 MNHEY, CDR2 SVGAGI. This CDR3 contains 15 residues.

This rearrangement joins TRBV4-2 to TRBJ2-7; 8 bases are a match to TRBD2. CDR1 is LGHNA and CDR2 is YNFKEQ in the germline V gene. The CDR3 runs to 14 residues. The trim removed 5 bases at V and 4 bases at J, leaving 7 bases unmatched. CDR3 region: CASSEGLGRYEQYF. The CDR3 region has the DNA TGTGCCAGCAGCGAGGGACTAGGTCGGTACGAGCAGTACTTC.

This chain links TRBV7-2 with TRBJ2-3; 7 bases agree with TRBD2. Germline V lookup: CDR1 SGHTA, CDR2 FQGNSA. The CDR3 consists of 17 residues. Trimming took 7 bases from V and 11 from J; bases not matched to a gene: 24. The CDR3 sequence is CASTPSPPAGIPIGQYF. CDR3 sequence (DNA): TGTGCCAGCACCCCGAGCCCCCCAGCGGGGATCCCGATAGGGCAGTATTTT.

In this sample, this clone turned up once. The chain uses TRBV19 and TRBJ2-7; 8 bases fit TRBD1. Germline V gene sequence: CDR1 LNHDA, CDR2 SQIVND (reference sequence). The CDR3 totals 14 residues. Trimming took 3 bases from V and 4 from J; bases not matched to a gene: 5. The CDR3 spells CASSINRGMYEQYF. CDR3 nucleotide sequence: TGTGCCAGTAGTATCAACAGGGGGATGTACGAGCAGTACTTC.

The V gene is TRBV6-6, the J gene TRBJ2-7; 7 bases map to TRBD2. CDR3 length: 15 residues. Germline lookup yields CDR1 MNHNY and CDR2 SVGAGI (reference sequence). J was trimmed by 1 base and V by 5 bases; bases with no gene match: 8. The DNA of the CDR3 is TGTGCCAGCAGTGACCCTGGGGGACTATCCTACGAGCAGTACTTC. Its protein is CASSDPGGLSYEQYF.

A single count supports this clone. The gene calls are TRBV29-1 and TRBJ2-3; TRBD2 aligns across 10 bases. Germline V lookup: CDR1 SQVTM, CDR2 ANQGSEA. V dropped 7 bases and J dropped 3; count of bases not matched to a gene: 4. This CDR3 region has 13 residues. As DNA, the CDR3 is TGCAGCGCCTTAGCGGGAGGAACAGATACGCAGTATTTT. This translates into CSALAGGTDTQYF.

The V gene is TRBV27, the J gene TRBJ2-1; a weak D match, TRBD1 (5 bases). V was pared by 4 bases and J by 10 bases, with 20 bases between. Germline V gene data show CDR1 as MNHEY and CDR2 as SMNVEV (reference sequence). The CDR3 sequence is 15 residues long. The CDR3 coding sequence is TGTGCCAGCAGTTACCTAGTTCAGGGTTTCAGAGAGCAGTTCTTC. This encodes CASSYLVQGFREQFF.

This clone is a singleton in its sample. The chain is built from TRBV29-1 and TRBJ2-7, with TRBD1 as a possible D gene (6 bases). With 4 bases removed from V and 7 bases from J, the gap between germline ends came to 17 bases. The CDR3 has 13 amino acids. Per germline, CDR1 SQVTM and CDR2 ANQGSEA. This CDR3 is CSVGETGPREQYF. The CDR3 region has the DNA TGCAGCGTTGGGGAGACAGGCCCTCGTGAGCAGTACTTC.

CDR3 sequence reads: CASSPLTGGHFVLTF. Here the CDR3 DNA reads TGTGCCAGCAGTCCCTTGACAGGGGGTCATTTCGTCCTGACTTTC. The chain couples TRBV28 to TRBJ2-6; 9 bases fit TRBD1. J lost 12 bases, V lost 5 bases, and 11 bases had no gene match. The germline gives CDR1 MDHEN, CDR2 SYDVKM. This CDR3 region has 15 residues.

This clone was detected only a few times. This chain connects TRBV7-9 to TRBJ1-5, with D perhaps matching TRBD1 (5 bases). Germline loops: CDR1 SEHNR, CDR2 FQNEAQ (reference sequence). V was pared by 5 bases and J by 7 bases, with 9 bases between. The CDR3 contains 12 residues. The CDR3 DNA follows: TGTGCCAGCAGCGATGGGGGGCAGCCCCAGCATTTT. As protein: CASSDGGQPQHF.

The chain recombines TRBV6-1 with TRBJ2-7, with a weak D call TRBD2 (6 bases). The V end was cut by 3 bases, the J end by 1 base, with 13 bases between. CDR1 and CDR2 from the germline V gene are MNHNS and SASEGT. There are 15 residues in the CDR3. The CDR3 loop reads CASSDRDFPSYEQYF. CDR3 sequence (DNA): TGTGCCAGCAGTGACCGGGACTTTCCATCCTACGAGCAGTACTTC.

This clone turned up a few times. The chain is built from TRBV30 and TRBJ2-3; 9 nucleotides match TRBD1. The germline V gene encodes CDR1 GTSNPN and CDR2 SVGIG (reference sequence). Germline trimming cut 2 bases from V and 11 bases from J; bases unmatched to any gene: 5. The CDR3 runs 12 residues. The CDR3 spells CAWSPMTGGQYF. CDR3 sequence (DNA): TGTGCCTGGAGTCCCATGACAGGGGGGCAGTATTTT. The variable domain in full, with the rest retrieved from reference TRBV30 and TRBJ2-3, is SQTIHQWPATLVQPVGSPLSLECTVEGTSNPNLYWYRQAAGRGLQLLFYSVGIGQISSEVPQNLSASRPQDRQFILSSKKLLLSDSGFYLCAWSPMTGGQYFGPGTRLTVL.